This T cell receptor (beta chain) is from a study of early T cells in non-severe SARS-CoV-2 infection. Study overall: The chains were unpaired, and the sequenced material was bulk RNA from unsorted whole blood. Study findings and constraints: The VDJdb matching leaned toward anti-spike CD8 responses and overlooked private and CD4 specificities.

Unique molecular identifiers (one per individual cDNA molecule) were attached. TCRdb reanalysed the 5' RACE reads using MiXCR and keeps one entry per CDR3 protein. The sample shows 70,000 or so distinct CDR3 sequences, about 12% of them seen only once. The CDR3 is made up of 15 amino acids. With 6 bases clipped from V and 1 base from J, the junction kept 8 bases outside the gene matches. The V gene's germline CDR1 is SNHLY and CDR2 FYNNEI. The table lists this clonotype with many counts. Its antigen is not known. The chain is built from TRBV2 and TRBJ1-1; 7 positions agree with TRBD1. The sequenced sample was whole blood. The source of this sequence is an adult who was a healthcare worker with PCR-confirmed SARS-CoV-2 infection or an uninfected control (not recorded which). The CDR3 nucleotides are TGTGCCAGCAGAGAGACAGGGACCCCGAACACTGAAGCTTTCTTT. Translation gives CASRETGTPNTEAFF. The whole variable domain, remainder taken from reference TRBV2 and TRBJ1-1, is EPEVTQTPSHQVTQMGQEVILRCVPISNHLYFYWYRQILGQKVEFLVSFYNNEISEKSEIFDDQFSVERPDGSNFTLKIRSTKLEDSAMYFCASRETGTPNTEAFFGQGTRLTVV.